This T cell receptor (beta chain) was retrieved from a study of T cell repertoires in cytomegalovirus infection. The overall study: Well-studied HLA-B-restricted epitopes and recently identified HLA-C-restricted epitopes of CMV were both used in the study. Indicated by public TCR beta signatures were CMV infection and matching HLA type.

The study's findings and limits: The ex vivo response was dominated by HLA-C-restricted CMV-specific TCR beta clonotypes.

Regarding this clonotype: Its antigen remains unidentified.

The CDR3 covers 20 residues. Per the germline V gene, CDR1 is SGHVS and CDR2 is FQNEAQ. Trimming took 4 bases from V and 0 from J, leaving 25 bases between them. TCRdb analysed the reads with MiXCR anew, one entry per CDR3 protein. Of roughly 340,000 distinct CDR3 sequences listed, roughly 28% are singletons. The gene calls are TRBV7-8 and TRBJ1-5, with D possibly TRBD1 on 6 matching bases. Source: cultured PBMCs, taken from culture after CMV antigen stimulation. The sequence derives from a human donor in good health (CMV status not recorded). Some clones in this sample may be carry-over from other donors' samples. The CDR3 is CASSSVQGSGRIYSNQPQHF. The DNA of the CDR3 is TGTGCCAGCAGCTCCGTCCAGGGGTCGGGCCGAATATATAGCAATCAGCCCCAGCATTTT. Full variable domain (remainder filled in from reference TRBV7-8 and TRBJ1-5): GAGVSQSPRYKVAKRGQDVALRCDPISGHVSLFWYQQALGQGPEFLTYFQNEAQLDKSGLPSDRFFAERPEGSVSTLKIQRTQQEDSAVYLCASSSVQGSGRIYSNQPQHFGDGTRLSIL.